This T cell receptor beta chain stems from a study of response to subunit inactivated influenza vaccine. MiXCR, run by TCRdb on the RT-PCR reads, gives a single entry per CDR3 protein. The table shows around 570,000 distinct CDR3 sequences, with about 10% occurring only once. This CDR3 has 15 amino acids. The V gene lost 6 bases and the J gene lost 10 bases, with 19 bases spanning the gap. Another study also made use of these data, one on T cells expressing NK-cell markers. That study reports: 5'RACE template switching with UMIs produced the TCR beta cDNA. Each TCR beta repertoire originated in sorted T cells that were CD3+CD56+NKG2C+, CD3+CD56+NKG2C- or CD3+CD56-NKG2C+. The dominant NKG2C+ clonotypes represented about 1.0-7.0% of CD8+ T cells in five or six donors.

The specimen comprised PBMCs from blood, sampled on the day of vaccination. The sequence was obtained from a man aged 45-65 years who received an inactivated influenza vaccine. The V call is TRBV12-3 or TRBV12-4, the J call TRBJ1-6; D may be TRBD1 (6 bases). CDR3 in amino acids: CASRYGQNLVSPLHF. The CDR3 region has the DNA TGTGCCAGCAGGTACGGACAGAACTTAGTCTCACCCCTCCACTTT.